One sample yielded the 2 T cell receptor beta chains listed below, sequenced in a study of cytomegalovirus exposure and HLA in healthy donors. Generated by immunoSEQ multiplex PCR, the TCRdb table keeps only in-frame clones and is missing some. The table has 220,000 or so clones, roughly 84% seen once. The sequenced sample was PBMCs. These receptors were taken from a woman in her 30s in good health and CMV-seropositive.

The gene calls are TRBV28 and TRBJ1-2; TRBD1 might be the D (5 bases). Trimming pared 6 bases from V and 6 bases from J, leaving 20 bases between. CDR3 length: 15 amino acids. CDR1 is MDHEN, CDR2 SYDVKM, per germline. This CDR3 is CASRPPGGIIDGYTF. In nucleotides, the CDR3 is TGTGCCAGCAGGCCCCCCGGGGGGATCATTGATGGCTACACCTTC.

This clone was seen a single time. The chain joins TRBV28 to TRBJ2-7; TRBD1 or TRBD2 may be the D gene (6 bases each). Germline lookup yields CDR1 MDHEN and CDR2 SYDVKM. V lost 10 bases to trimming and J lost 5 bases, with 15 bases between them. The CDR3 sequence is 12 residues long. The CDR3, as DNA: TGTGCCATTGGAAGGGGGGTACACGAGCAGTACTTC. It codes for CAIGRGVHEQYF.